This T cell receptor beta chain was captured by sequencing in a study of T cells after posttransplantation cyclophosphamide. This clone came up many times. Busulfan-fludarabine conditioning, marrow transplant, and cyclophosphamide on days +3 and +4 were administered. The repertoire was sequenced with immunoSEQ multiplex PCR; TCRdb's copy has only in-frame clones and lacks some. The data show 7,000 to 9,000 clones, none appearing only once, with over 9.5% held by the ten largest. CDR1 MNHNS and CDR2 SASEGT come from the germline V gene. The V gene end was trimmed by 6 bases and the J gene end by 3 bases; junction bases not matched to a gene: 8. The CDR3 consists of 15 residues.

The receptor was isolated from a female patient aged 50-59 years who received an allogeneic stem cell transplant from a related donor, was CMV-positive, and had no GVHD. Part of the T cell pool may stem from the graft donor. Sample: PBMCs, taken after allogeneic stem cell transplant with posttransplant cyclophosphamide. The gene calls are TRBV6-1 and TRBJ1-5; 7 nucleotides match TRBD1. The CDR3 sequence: CASSLSGGNNQPQHF. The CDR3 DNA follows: TGTGCCAGCAGCCTTTCAGGGGGTAACAATCAGCCCCAGCATTTT.